This passage covers 30 T cell receptor beta chains from one sample sequenced in a study of Ad26.COV2.S vaccination and SARS-CoV-2 variants. Indicated treatment: over 15 received Ad26.COV2.S at low or high dose, single or two shots; about 5 received placebo; per-sample allocation not given. The samples were gathered on day 63 after the first injection of vaccine or placebo. Only in-frame clones appear in the TCRdb table, and some are missing; sequencing was by immunoSEQ multiplex PCR. This sample has 300,000 to 500,000 clones, with approximately 91% found just once. The sequencing used peripheral blood, collected in a trial of Ad26.COV2.S vaccine versus placebo. The receptors originated from a person aged 18-60 years who received the Ad26.COV2.S COVID-19 vaccine or a placebo.

The V call is TRBV5-1, the J call TRBJ2-1; tentative D call: TRBD1 (5 bases). V lost 6 bases and J 10 bases, leaving 14 bases between the germline ends. The CDR3 runs 12 residues. Germline assignment: CDR1 SGHRS and CDR2 YFSETQ. This chain's CDR3 is CASKVGANEQFF. For the CDR3, the DNA is TGCGCCAGCAAGGTTGGGGCCAACGAGCAGTTCTTC.

The chain recombines TRBV18 with TRBJ1-4, with no clear D. This CDR3 contains 16 residues. With 4 bases removed from V and 0 bases from J, the gap between germline ends came to 12 bases. Germline CDR1 KGHSH, CDR2 LQKENI. DNA for the CDR3: TGTGCCAGCTCACTAAATCGACAAGCAACTAATGAAAAACTGTTTTTT. Protein product: CASSLNRQATNEKLFF.

The rearrangement uses TRBV10-1 and TRBJ1-3; D unclear. The CDR3 totals 13 residues. Trimming removed 5 bases from V and 2 bases from J, with 7 bases in between. Germline values: CDR1 WNHNN, CDR2 SYGVQD (reference sequence). The CDR3, as DNA: TGCGCCAGCAGTTCGGGAGCTGGAAACACCATATATTTT. Translating gives CASSSGAGNTIYF.

The chain has TRBV6-1 and TRBJ1-5; D perhaps matches TRBD1 (6 bases). The CDR3 totals 16 residues. V was pared by 1 base and J by 0 bases, with 10 bases between. Looked up from germline, CDR1 is MNHNS and CDR2 is SASEGT. For the CDR3, the DNA is TGTGCCAGCAGTGAAGACAGGGCATATAGCAATCAGCCCCAGCATTTT. Protein: CASSEDRAYSNQPQHF.

The chain couples TRBV5-4 to TRBJ2-1, with 8 nucleotides matching TRBD2. Germline CDR1 is SGHNT and CDR2 is YYREEE (reference sequence). The trim removed 4 bases at V and 5 bases at J, leaving 5 bases unmatched. The CDR3 is 14 residues long. The CDR3 loop is CASSSGGPDNEQFF. The CDR3 DNA is TGTGCCAGCAGCAGCGGGGGCCCAGACAATGAGCAGTTCTTC.

V is TRBV2 and J is TRBJ1-1; D is ambiguous. Per germline, CDR1 SNHLY and CDR2 FYNNEI. The CDR3 consists of 14 residues. With 0 bases removed from V and 3 bases from J, the gap between germline ends came to 8 bases. The CDR3 region is CASSEARVYTEAFF. DNA of the CDR3: TGTGCCAGCAGTGAAGCGCGGGTGTACACTGAAGCTTTCTTT.

The gene calls are TRBV19 and TRBJ2-5; 8 positions match TRBD1. Germline V gene data show CDR1 as LNHDA and CDR2 as SQIVND (reference sequence). The J segment lost 2 bases and the V segment lost 1 base, leaving 3 bases of the junction unmatched. CDR3 size: 15 residues. The CDR3 DNA reads as TGTGCCAGTAGTATAGGACAGGGGACGCAAGAGACCCAGTACTTC. Its translation is CASSIGQGTQETQYF.

The chain couples TRBV5-6 to TRBJ1-3; D remains ambiguous. Trimming cost V 4 bases and J 0 bases, with 8 bases left between them. The CDR3 length is 14 residues. Germline CDR1 and CDR2: SGHDT and YYEEEE. CDR3 DNA: TGTGCCAGCAGCCGGCAGGCCTCTGGAAACACCATATATTTT. This sequence encodes CASSRQASGNTIYF.

The chain has TRBV6-4 and TRBJ1-1, with a possible D match to TRBD1 (6 bases). V lost 6 bases and J lost 0, with 11 bases in between. CDR3 length equals 14 residues. The germline V gene has CDR1 MRHNA and CDR2 SNTAGT. The CDR3 loop is CASRLQGLNTEAFF. The CDR3 region has the DNA TGTGCCAGCAGGCTACAGGGATTGAACACTGAAGCTTTCTTT.

The chain joins TRBV10-1 to TRBJ2-7; 7 positions agree with TRBD1. This CDR3 contains 12 residues. Unmatched junction bases numbered 7, after V lost 9 bases and J lost 5 bases. Germline-derived CDR1 and CDR2 are WNHNN and SYGVQD (reference sequence). The chain's CDR3 is CARRQGPHEQYF. The CDR3 DNA sequence: TGCGCCAGGAGACAGGGTCCCCACGAGCAGTACTTC.

The gene calls are TRBV9 and TRBJ1-2; D is possibly TRBD1 (5 bases). Germline-derived CDR1 and CDR2 are SGDLS and YYNGEE. Trimming cost V 3 bases and J 7 bases, with 16 bases left between them. This CDR3 spans 14 amino acids. This chain's CDR3 is CASSASPGGSGYTF. In nucleotides, the CDR3 is TGTGCCAGCAGCGCTAGCCCCGGGGGTAGTGGCTACACCTTC.

The chain has TRBV4-2 and TRBJ2-7, with D hard to call. Germline V CDR1 and CDR2: LGHNA, YNFKEQ. Trimming took off 0 bases at V and 0 bases at J, with 6 bases between the two ends. The CDR3 sequence is 14 residues long. CDR3 protein: CASSQDRSSYEQYF. DNA of the CDR3: TGTGCCAGCAGCCAAGACAGGAGCTCCTACGAGCAGTACTTC.

The J gene is TRBJ1-5, the V gene TRBV5-5; no definite D call. The V gene's germline CDR1 is SGHKS and CDR2 YYEKEE (reference sequence). The V and J ends lost 0 bases and 0 bases respectively, with 13 bases between them. CDR3 length: 17 amino acids. The DNA for the CDR3 is TGTGCCAGCAGCTTGGTGTGGCCCGTCGGTAGCAATCAGCCCCAGCATTTT. It yields the protein CASSLVWPVGSNQPQHF.

This clone occurred a few times. The chain uses TRBV11-3 and TRBJ1-1; D remains unclear. Germline CDR1 and CDR2: SGHNT and YENEEA. This CDR3 has 12 residues. V was trimmed by 0 bases and J by 9 bases, leaving 8 bases between them. CDR3 sequence (DNA): TGTGCCAGCAGCTTAGAAGGGCAGAAAGCTTTCTTT. It codes for CASSLEGQKAFF.

V and J are TRBV6-5 and TRBJ2-1; 7 bases fit TRBD1. The CDR3 runs 15 residues. After removal of 0 bases from V and 12 bases from J, the junction contained 11 bases not matched to a gene. Germline values: CDR1 MNHEY, CDR2 SVGAGI. The DNA for the CDR3 is TGTGCCAGCAGTTACTCGACAGGGAACCTAGATGGGCAGTTCTTC. It is translated as CASSYSTGNLDGQFF.

V usage is TRBV24-1 and J usage is TRBJ2-5; TRBD1 might be the D (6 bases). The V end was cut by 0 bases, the J end by 1 base, with 17 bases between. There are 18 residues in the CDR3. Looked up from germline, CDR1 is KGHDR and CDR2 is SFDVKD. The CDR3 coding sequence is TGTGCCACCAGTGATTTGAGGCAGGGGAGTTTTCGCCAAGAGACCCAGTACTTC. Amino acids: CATSDLRQGSFRQETQYF.

The sample holds one count of this clone. This chain uses TRBV11-2 with TRBJ2-3, with D maybe TRBD2 (6 bases). Trimming removed 5 bases at V and 3 bases at J, with 18 bases between. The CDR3 is made up of 16 amino acids. Germline CDR1 reads SGHAT; CDR2 reads FQNNGV. The CDR3 sequence: CASSPMAGRATDTQYF. CDR3 nucleotides: TGTGCCAGCAGCCCTATGGCGGGGCGGGCGACAGATACGCAGTATTTT.

V is TRBV7-2 and J is TRBJ1-6; D gene uncertain. Trimming cost V 1 base and J 2 bases, with 18 bases left between them. Germline CDR1 is SGHTA and CDR2 is FQGNSA. This CDR3 comprises 19 residues. The CDR3 protein is CASSLEAVSGRTYNSPLHF. Here the CDR3 DNA reads TGTGCCAGCAGCTTAGAGGCTGTCTCGGGGAGGACCTATAATTCACCCCTCCACTTT.

This chain joins TRBV7-2 and TRBJ2-7, with D possibly being TRBD1 (6 bases). This CDR3 comprises 13 residues. Trimming took off 6 bases at V and 7 bases at J, with 16 bases between the two ends. Germline V gives CDR1 SGHTA, CDR2 FQGNSA. As DNA, the CDR3 is TGTGCCAGCAGTCCCCTCAGGGGAGCGGAGCAGTACTTC. This sequence encodes CASSPLRGAEQYF.

This rearrangement joins TRBV12-3 or TRBV12-4 to TRBJ1-2, with D tentatively TRBD1 (5 bases). V was cut by 6 bases and J by 6 bases, with 14 bases left in between. CDR3 length equals 13 residues. CDR3 loop: CASRSSGGDGYTF. DNA of the CDR3: TGTGCCAGCAGATCCTCGGGGGGAGATGGCTACACCTTC.

This CDR3 reads CASSRDSAYEQYF. The DNA for the CDR3 is TGTGCCAGCAGTCGGGACAGCGCCTACGAGCAGTACTTC. The rearrangement uses TRBV6-6 and TRBJ2-7; 7 bases are shared with TRBD1. The V segment lost 5 bases and the J segment 2 bases; nucleotides outside the gene matches: 3. The CDR3 has 13 residues. The germline V gene encodes CDR1 MNHNY and CDR2 SVGAGI (reference sequence).

This clone is a singleton in its sample. The chain couples TRBV5-1 to TRBJ2-2, with 7 bases that match TRBD1. Trimming took 0 bases from V and 4 from J; bases not matched to a gene: 6. Per germline, CDR1 SGHRS and CDR2 YFSETQ. The CDR3 runs 16 residues. Here the CDR3 DNA reads TGCGCCAGCAGCTTGGCCCCAGGGGGAAGCACCGGGGAGCTGTTTTTT. Translated, it gives CASSLAPGGSTGELFF. The full variable domain, rest sourced from reference TRBV5-1 and TRBJ2-2, is KAGVTQTPRYLIKTRGQQVTLSCSPISGHRSVSWYQQTPGQGLQFLFEYFSETQRNKGNFPGRFSGRQFSNSRSEMNVSTLELGDSALYLCASSLAPGGSTGELFFGEGSRLTVL.

This clone was seen more than once but under ten times. V is TRBV7-9 and J is TRBJ1-4; D possibly corresponds to TRBD1 (5 bases). Germline CDR1 is SEHNR and CDR2 is FQNEAQ (reference sequence). This CDR3 is built from 14 residues. Trimming removed 5 bases at V and 8 bases at J, with 15 bases between. CDR3 coding DNA: TGTGCCAGCAGCCGCGCACAGGCCAACGAAAAACTGTTTTTT. Translating it yields CASSRAQANEKLFF.

This clone has more than one count but fewer than ten. This chain connects TRBV12-5 to TRBJ1-2; the D gene is possibly TRBD1 (5 bases). CDR3 size: 12 residues. Germline V lookup: CDR1 LGHNT, CDR2 FRNRAP. V was pared by 4 bases and J by 7 bases, with 10 bases between. As DNA, the CDR3 is TGTGCTAGTGGTTGGGAAGGGGCTGGCTACACCTTC. This codes for CASGWEGAGYTF.

V is TRBV2 and J is TRBJ2-3, with 7 positions matching TRBD1. The CDR3 spans 14 residues. Germline CDR1 reads SNHLY; CDR2 reads FYNNEI. V dropped 5 bases and J dropped 2; count of bases not matched to a gene: 4. The CDR3 loop is CASSPGQLTDTQYF. Written as DNA, the CDR3 is TGTGCCAGCAGTCCGGGACAGCTCACAGATACGCAGTATTTT.

About this clone: The sample holds other DNA sequences that translate to the same CDR3. The chain recombines TRBV13 with TRBJ2-1; D call uncertain. Trimming cost V 4 bases and J 7 bases, with 5 bases left between them. Germline assignment: CDR1 PRHDT and CDR2 FYEKMQ (reference sequence). The CDR3 spans 11 residues. The CDR3 spells CASSSRNEQFF. CDR3 nucleotides: TGTGCCAGCAGCTCCCGTAATGAGCAGTTCTTC.

The chain joins TRBV4-2 to TRBJ2-7, with no clear D. The V gene's germline CDR1 is LGHNA and CDR2 YNFKEQ. The CDR3 totals 13 residues. The V end was cut by 1 base, the J end by 6 bases, with 10 bases between. The CDR3 sequence: CASSQGGFSEQYF. CDR3 coding DNA: TGTGCCAGCAGCCAAGGGGGATTCTCCGAGCAGTACTTC.

V usage is TRBV6-6 and J usage is TRBJ2-7, with D possibly being TRBD1 (6 bases). The CDR3 length is 13 residues. Trimming pared 2 bases from V and 3 bases from J, leaving 8 bases between. Germline V gene data show CDR1 as MNHNY and CDR2 as SVGAGI (reference sequence). This CDR3 is CASSYQQGYEQYF. The CDR3 DNA follows: TGTGCCAGCAGTTACCAACAGGGCTACGAGCAGTACTTC.

Comments on this clone: Other DNA sequences in the same sample also yield this CDR3. This sequence joins TRBV2 and TRBJ1-2; possibly TRBD1 for D (6 bases). Trimming took 3 bases from V and 5 from J, leaving 7 bases between them. From germline, CDR1 is SNHLY and CDR2 FYNNEI. The CDR3 runs 12 residues. CDR3: CASSDQGYGYTF. Here the CDR3 DNA reads TGTGCCAGCAGTGATCAGGGGTATGGCTACACCTTC.

The table lists this clone with a few counts. The genes are TRBV6-2 or TRBV6-3 and TRBJ2-3; tentatively, D is TRBD1 (6 bases). Trimming removed 2 bases from V and 2 bases from J, with 11 bases in between. The CDR3 totals 15 residues. Germline V gene lookup returns CDR1 MNHEY and CDR2 SVGEGT. The CDR3 DNA reads as TGTGCCAGCAGTTACCTGGACAGACCCACAGATACGCAGTATTTT. The encoded protein is CASSYLDRPTDTQYF.